This TCR beta chain was identified during a study of blood T cell repertoires in COVID-19. In the study's own analysis: Amplifying reference gene primers gave estimates of nucleated cell counts. Sequenced by immunoSEQ multiplex PCR; TCRdb stores in-frame clones only, minus some. For V, J and clone size, that table is used; D and trimming come from the DNA. Of approximately 300,000 clones in the sample, roughly 84% are singletons; the top ten hold roughly 0.87%. The V end lost 5 bases, the J end lost 8 bases, and 7 bases lay between the germline ends. Germline values: CDR1 MGHDK, CDR2 SYGVNS. The CDR3 is 12 residues long. A Seattle source enrolled patients during active infection and followed them longitudinally.

The clonotype originates from a human donor with COVID-19, enrolled during active disease. The donor label of this sample is uncertain. The chain carries TRBV25-1 and TRBJ1-6; the D is unclear. The sequencing sample was made of peripheral blood. The CDR3 sequence is CASSLGDSPLHF. The CDR3 coding sequence is TGTGCCAGCAGTCTCGGGGATTCACCCCTCCACTTT.